This TCR beta chain emerged from a study of OX40 agonist ivuxolimab in advanced cancers. Regarding the study in general: Ivuxolimab was an agonistic, fully human IgG2 monoclonal antibody directed against OX40 (CD134), a costimulatory receptor. Intravenous ivuxolimab was administered to patients every 2 weeks at six dose levels: 0.01, 0.1, 0.3, 1.5, 3 and 10 mg/kg. Among the roughly 52 dose-escalation patients, around 19 had hepatocellular carcinoma, 15 melanoma, 9 renal cell carcinoma and 9 head and neck cancer. In the dose-escalation cohort, 82.7% of patients were male, and the mean age was approximately 60 years, with a range of about 23 to 85. Patients were allowed to have had prior anti-PD-1, anti-PD-L1 or anti-CTLA-4 therapy, and approximately 43% of the dose-escalation patients had previously received checkpoint inhibitors. Partial responses were achieved by three dose-escalation patients, of whom one had hepatocellular carcinoma and two had cutaneous melanoma. Peripheral TCRbeta sequencing aimed to test whether ivuxolimab altered TCR sequence diversity and caused clonal T-cell expansion. The paper describes the monotherapy dose-escalation part (N of about 47 patients) of the phase I trial of ivuxolimab. Results and caveats for the whole study, not just this receptor: After ivuxolimab, expanded clones were on average more numerous among CD8+ T cells than among CD4+ T cells. In the 0.1-3.0 mg/kg groups, partial responders had among the lowest normalized peripheral clonal expansion, particularly in CD8+ T cells. At doses of 0.1 to 3.0 mg/kg, clonal expansion of both CD4+ and CD8+ blood T cells was observed from baseline to week 6. The antigen specificity of the peripheral T cells that underwent clonal expansion was not determined. Low levels of normalized T-cell clonal expansion were also seen in some patients who did not respond.

To sequence the TCRbeta CDR3 region, genomic DNA was isolated from the sorted cells. The immunoSEQ Assay was used for sequencing of TCRbeta CDR3 regions. The clones in this table, taken by TCRdb from immuneACCESS, are in-frame only. Not every clone is retained; where verified, under half of the shortfall comes from an unresolved V gene, and the cause of the rest is unknown. The sample table lists tens of thousands of clones, approximately 84% of them with a count of one. The ten largest clones take up around 28% of the sample. This clone was seen a handful of times. It has no known antigen specificity. Per-nucleotide qualities are absent, and no much larger clonotype sits a single base away. Patients with autoimmune disease history or receiving systemic immunosuppression were excluded from the trial. Peripheral blood for TCR sequencing was collected from all dose cohorts at baseline, on cycle 4 day 1, and on cycle 7 day 1. Samples were obtained from an open-label, multicenter, first-in-human phase I dose-escalation trial of ivuxolimab. Adults with locally advanced or metastatic head and neck squamous cell, hepatocellular, melanoma or renal cell carcinoma were enrolled in the trial. Before TCR sequencing, CD4+ and CD8+ T cells were separately sorted from peripheral blood.

V sheds 6 bases and J sheds 5 bases, leaving 19 bases between their ends. Counted from cysteine to phenylalanine, this CDR3 has 15 amino acids. The entry retains the CDR3 DNA only, 45 bases that are in frame from base 1. CDR1 and CDR2, per the germline V gene (reference sequence), are MNHEY and SMNVEV. The rearranged chain carries TRBV27 and TRBJ1-1; TRBD1 is a weak D gene call, 6 bases matching. Here the sequenced sample was CD4+ or CD8+ T cells sorted from blood, taken in a trial of the OX40 agonist ivuxolimab. This clonotype was obtained from an adult with an advanced solid tumor such as melanoma, head and neck, liver or kidney cancer. CDR3 protein: CASSPLGGVGTEAFF. The DNA sequence reads TGTGCCAGCAGCCCCTTAGGGGGAGTCGGGACTGAAGCTTTCTTT.